Below, 19 T cell receptor beta chains from the same sample are listed, as sequenced in a study of PD-L1 blockade in urothelial cancer. Data came from immunoSEQ multiplex PCR; TCRdb stores just in-frame clones and leaves some out. Among fewer than 45,000 clones listed, approximately 40% were seen once. This specimen consisted of tumor tissue, obtained before atezolizumab (anti-PD-L1) treatment. The receptors were sampled from a man aged 55-75 years with urothelial cancer.

The V and J genes are TRBV28 and TRBJ1-3; D unclear. Between the trimmed V and J ends, which lost 3 bases and 3 bases, there was a span of 9 bases. This CDR3 comprises 14 residues. CDR1 and CDR2 (germline): MDHEN, SYDVKM. The CDR3 protein is CASSFWESGNTIYF. In DNA, the CDR3 is TGTGCCAGCAGTTTCTGGGAGAGTGGAAACACCATATATTTT.

This clone was seen a few times. This chain connects TRBV12-5 to TRBJ2-7; tentatively, D is TRBD1 (6 bases). The CDR3 contains 13 residues. V was shortened by 2 bases and J by 6 bases, with 11 bases between the two germline ends. Germline V CDR1 and CDR2: LGHNT, FRNRAP. CDR3 in amino acids: CASGLHRAGEQYF. The CDR3 DNA reads TGTGCTAGTGGTTTGCACAGGGCGGGCGAGCAGTACTTC.

This chain connects TRBV2 to TRBJ1-2; no clear D gene. The V gene lost 3 bases and the J gene lost 1 base, with 6 bases spanning the gap. Per germline, CDR1 SNHLY and CDR2 FYNNEI. CDR3 size: 13 residues. In DNA form, the CDR3 reads TGTGCCAGCAGTGAGTTGGGTAACTATGGCTACACCTTC. Translating gives CASSELGNYGYTF.

This clone was recorded a few times. The gene calls are TRBV11-3 and TRBJ2-1; tentative D call: TRBD2 (6 bases). This CDR3 comprises 15 residues. Trimming cost V 4 bases and J 8 bases, with 18 bases left between them. Per germline, CDR1 SGHNT and CDR2 YENEEA. DNA for the CDR3: TGTGCCAGCAGCTCAAGCCCCCGCCTAGCGTATGAGCAGTTCTTC. Protein: CASSSSPRLAYEQFF.

This clone occurred many times. For the CDR3, the DNA is TGTGCTAGTGGTTTAGGGACTAGCGGGAGAGAACCGTTCTTC. As protein: CASGLGTSGREPFF. The chain couples TRBV12-5 to TRBJ2-1, with TRBD2 matching over 14 bases. Germline-derived CDR1 and CDR2 are LGHNT and FRNRAP. CDR3 size: 14 residues. J gave up 15 bases and V 3 bases, and 7 bases lay outside the gene matches.

This clone showed up many times. The chain joins TRBV1 to TRBJ2-1; the table names TRBD2, a call not compared with the DNA. TRBV1 is a pseudogene locus. This CDR3 contains 16 residues. For the CDR3, the DNA is TGCGCCAGCAGCCAAGGAGGGACTAGCCTACACAATGAGCAGTTCTTC. Its protein is CASSQGGTSLHNEQFF.

The chain is built from TRBV4-1 and TRBJ1-1, with D hard to call. CDR1 is MGHRA and CDR2 is YSYEKL in the germline V gene. The length of the CDR3 is 14 residues. The germline V and J ends were trimmed by 6 bases and 2 bases, with 13 bases remaining between them. In nucleotides, the CDR3 is TGCGCCAGCAGTCTCCTGGGAACCAACACTGAAGCTTTCTTT. The encoded protein is CASSLLGTNTEAFF.

The V gene is TRBV7-8, the J gene TRBJ2-6, with D maybe TRBD1 (5 bases). The CDR3 sequence is 15 residues long. The ends were cut back, 3 bases at V and 2 bases at J, with 8 bases in the middle. The germline V gene has CDR1 SGHVS and CDR2 FQNEAQ. The CDR3 spells CASSFGAPGANVLTF. The CDR3 DNA follows: TGTGCCAGCAGCTTTGGGGCTCCTGGGGCCAACGTCCTGACTTTC.

This chain uses TRBV9 with TRBJ2-1; 11 nucleotides match TRBD2. Germline V gene sequence: CDR1 SGDLS, CDR2 YYNGEE. The V segment lost 1 base and the J segment 6 bases; nucleotides outside the gene matches: 6. The CDR3 contains 16 residues. The CDR3 coding sequence is TGTGCCAGCAGCGTAACCCCTAGCGGGAGGAGCAATGAGCAGTTCTTC. This translates into CASSVTPSGRSNEQFF.

A few counts support this clone. V usage is TRBV11-3 and J usage is TRBJ1-5, with TRBD1 as a possible D gene (6 bases). Germline V gene data show CDR1 as SGHNT and CDR2 as YENEEA. Trimming removed 5 bases from V and 1 base from J, with 15 bases in between. The CDR3 spans 16 residues. The CDR3 DNA reads as TGTGCCAGCAGCCTACAGGGCCTTTGGAGCAATCAGCCCCAGCATTTT. It is translated as CASSLQGLWSNQPQHF. Complete variable domain (other parts from reference TRBV11-3 and TRBJ1-5): EAGVVQSPRYKIIEKKQPVAFWCNPISGHNTLYWYLQNLGQGPELLIRYENEEAVDDSQLPKDRFSAERLKGVDSTLKIQPAELGDSAVYLCASSLQGLWSNQPQHFGDGTRLSIL.

The chain is built from TRBV19 and TRBJ2-3; no clear D gene. Germline CDR1 is LNHDA and CDR2 is SQIVND (reference sequence). V shed 5 bases and J shed 2 bases, with 5 bases lying between them. CDR3 length: 12 residues. DNA for the CDR3: TGTGCCAGTAGTTTTCCCACAGATACGCAGTATTTT. Its protein product is CASSFPTDTQYF.

This clone was observed many times. This chain connects TRBV11-3 to TRBJ1-2; 7 bases match TRBD1. V lost 5 bases to trimming and J lost 2 bases; unmatched junction nucleotides: 5. Germline CDR1 reads SGHNT; CDR2 reads YENEEA. This CDR3 is 14 amino acids long. CDR3 sequence reads: CASSPQGKNYGYTF. The CDR3, as DNA: TGTGCCAGCAGCCCACAGGGGAAGAACTATGGCTACACCTTC.

The CDR3 loop is CASIDGLAGVGEQFF. In DNA form, the CDR3 reads TGTGCCAGTATTGACGGACTAGCGGGAGTAGGTGAGCAGTTCTTC. This chain uses TRBV19 with TRBJ2-1, with TRBD2 identical over 13 bases. Looked up from germline, CDR1 is LNHDA and CDR2 is SQIVND (reference sequence). The ends lost 7 bases at V and 9 bases at J; junction bases unmatched: 9. The CDR3 loop spans 15 amino acids.

The gene calls are TRBV16 and TRBJ2-1; D perhaps matches TRBD2 (6 bases). This CDR3 comprises 15 residues. Trimming took off 4 bases at V and 7 bases at J, with 17 bases between the two ends. Per the germline V gene, CDR1 is KGHSY and CDR2 is FQNENV. CDR3 in DNA: TGTGCCAGCAGCCGAACTAGCTCCCTCACAAATGAGCAGTTCTTC. It translates to CASSRTSSLTNEQFF.

This chain connects TRBV5-1 to TRBJ2-3, with TRBD2 matching 8 bases. This CDR3 has 15 amino acids. V was pared by 1 base and J by 5 bases, with 6 bases of the junction left unmatched. Per the germline V gene, CDR1 is SGHRS and CDR2 is YFSETQ. Written as DNA, the CDR3 is TGCGCCAGCAGCTTGCAAGCGGGGGAGGTAGATACGCAGTATTTT. Translating it yields CASSLQAGEVDTQYF.

This clone has more than one count but fewer than ten. The rearrangement joins TRBV15 to TRBJ1-3; tentatively, D is TRBD1 (6 bases). The germline V gene encodes CDR1 LNHNV and CDR2 YYDKDF (reference sequence). The V and J ends lost 0 bases and 1 base respectively, with 7 bases between them. The CDR3 runs 15 residues. CDR3 amino acids: CATSRDRGSGNTIYF. The DNA of the CDR3 is TGTGCCACCAGCAGAGACAGGGGATCTGGAAACACCATATATTTT.

The table lists this clone with many counts. The chain is built from TRBV9 and TRBJ2-7, with no clear D. The CDR3 loop spans 14 amino acids. CDR1 and CDR2 from the germline V gene are SGDLS and YYNGEE. V lost 5 bases, J lost 4 bases, and 16 bases lay in between. CDR3 in amino acids: CASSERASRYEQYF. The CDR3 nucleotides read TGTGCCAGCAGTGAAAGGGCGAGTAGGTACGAGCAGTACTTC.

In its sample, this clone was seen once. The genes are TRBV5-1 and TRBJ1-2; tentatively, D is TRBD1 (5 bases). CDR1 SGHRS and CDR2 YFSETQ come from the germline V gene. Deletions cut 3 bases from V and 7 bases from J, with 19 bases between. This CDR3 is 15 amino acids long. The DNA for the CDR3 is TGCGCCAGCAGCTCCCAAGGGGAGTTCGTCTCTGGCTACACCTTC. Translating gives CASSSQGEFVSGYTF.

This clone qualifies as medium-sized. The chain carries TRBV19 and TRBJ1-3; 7 positions agree with TRBD1. V was clipped by 8 bases and J by 4 bases; unmatched bases: 5. Germline loops: CDR1 LNHDA, CDR2 SQIVND (reference sequence). CDR3 length: 13 amino acids. In DNA form, the CDR3 reads TGTGCCAGTGGCGGGACAGCAGGAAACACCATATATTTT. This encodes CASGGTAGNTIYF.